Sequencing of this T cell receptor (beta chain) was carried out in a study of blood T cell repertoires in COVID-19. Study background: Samples taken during acute and convalescent COVID-19 were collected in the United States, Italy and Spain. T cells, B-cell-depleted T cells, or PBMCs supplied cDNA or gDNA.

Germline V CDR1 and CDR2: SNHLY, FYNNEI. CDR3 length equals 13 residues. Between the trimmed V and J ends, which lost 4 bases and 9 bases, there was a span of 13 bases. Per the study methods: Nucleated cell counts were estimated from reference gene primer amplification. The data were produced by immunoSEQ multiplex PCR, yet TCRdb's version contains in-frame clones alone and is incomplete. V and J calls and clone size follow that table, whereas D and trimming were derived from the DNA. The sample includes 130,000 or so clones, over 75% seen only once; the top ten take 1.6%. The sample taken for sequencing was peripheral blood. The V call is TRBV2, the J call TRBJ2-1; possibly TRBD2 for D (6 bases). This clonotype was sampled from a human donor in a cohort sampled during active COVID-19. The CDR3 bases are TGTGCCAGCAGTGTGCGGGGCTTCGGTGAGCAGTTCTTC. This codes for CASSVRGFGEQFF.